The 14 T cell receptor beta chains below come from one sample, sequenced in a study of T cells in Graves' hyperthyroidism and ophthalmopathy. Amplified regions were TCR beta CDR3 sequences from RNA transcripts. A first-round RT-PCR of the TCR CDR3 used the HTBI primer set. TCRdb used MiXCR to reprocess the multiplex PCR reads, holding one entry per CDR3 protein. The sample has under 400,000 distinct CDR3 sequences; nearly 15% are singletons. Sequencing was done on a sample of blood. The origin of the receptors is a woman aged 55-69 years with Graves' ophthalmopathy.

Here the CDR3 reads CSARVGTNYEQYF. CDR3 nucleotide sequence: TGCAGTGCTAGAGTAGGGACGAACTACGAGCAGTACTTC. The chain couples TRBV20-1 to TRBJ2-7; the D call may be TRBD1 or TRBD2 (5 bases each). This CDR3 spans 13 amino acids. The V gene's germline CDR1 is DFQATT and CDR2 SNEGSKA (reference sequence). The germline V and J ends were trimmed by 1 base and 3 bases, with 10 bases remaining between them.

This clonotype was found many times. This sequence joins TRBV20-1 and TRBJ2-1, with no clear D. Looked up from germline, CDR1 is DFQATT and CDR2 is SNEGSKA (reference sequence). The CDR3 totals 12 residues. The CDR3 nucleotides are TGCACCCAGGCAACCCCCGGTCTGGCGCAGTTCTTC. Protein sequence: CTQATPGLAQFF.

The table lists this clonotype with many counts. This chain joins TRBV28 and TRBJ2-3, with 7 bases matching TRBD2. The CDR3 loop spans 14 amino acids. Unmatched junction bases numbered 6, after V lost 7 bases and J lost 2 bases. Germline values: CDR1 MDHEN, CDR2 SYDVKM. In DNA form, the CDR3 reads TGTGCCAGCATGGTGGCGGGAGACACAGATACGCAGTATTTT. Protein sequence: CASMVAGDTDTQYF.

This chain joins TRBV6-2 or TRBV6-3 and TRBJ2-5, with D perhaps assigned TRBD1 or TRBD2 (5 bases each). The germline V and J ends were trimmed by 0 bases and 5 bases, with 13 bases remaining between them. This CDR3 comprises 15 residues. The germline gives CDR1 MNHEY, CDR2 SVGEGT. CDR3 nucleotides: TGTGCCAGCAGTTACTCGAGGGGCTTCGCTGAGACCCAGTACTTC. Its protein product is CASSYSRGFAETQYF.

This clonotype showed up many times. This rearrangement joins TRBV20-1 to TRBJ2-7, with a tentative D call TRBD1 (6 bases). Per germline, CDR1 DFQATT and CDR2 SNEGSKA (reference sequence). Trimming took off 2 bases at V and 0 bases at J, with 8 bases between the two ends. The CDR3 covers 13 residues. The CDR3 spells CSARRDISYEQYF. CDR3 coding DNA: TGCAGTGCTAGACGGGACATCTCCTACGAGCAGTACTTC.

This clonotype was seen repeatedly, ten times or more. The chain uses TRBV20-1 and TRBJ2-3; 14 nucleotides match TRBD2. Germline CDR1 reads DFQATT; CDR2 reads SNEGSKA (reference sequence). This CDR3 region has 15 residues. J was trimmed by 6 bases and V by 3 bases; bases with no gene match: 5. In DNA, the CDR3 is TGCAGTGCTAGCCGAGGGACTAGCGGGAGTGATACGCAGTATTTT. Protein: CSASRGTSGSDTQYF.

At least ten counts were recorded for this clonotype. The genes are TRBV4-1 and TRBJ2-7, with D perhaps matching TRBD1 (6 bases). Trimming removed 4 bases at V and 5 bases at J, with 12 bases between. Germline CDR1 MGHRA, CDR2 YSYEKL. CDR3 length equals 13 residues. This CDR3 is CASSRPGADEQYF. CDR3 sequence (DNA): TGCGCCAGCAGCCGGCCAGGGGCAGACGAGCAGTACTTC.

This clonotype was seen repeatedly, ten times or more. The V and J genes are TRBV2 and TRBJ2-1, with D tentatively TRBD2 (5 bases). This CDR3 has 13 residues. V dropped 5 bases and J dropped 5 bases, with 10 bases sitting between them. CDR1 SNHLY and CDR2 FYNNEI come from the germline V gene. In nucleotides, the CDR3 is TGTGCCAGCAGTTCGGGGTTCGACAATGAGCAGTTCTTC. Translating gives CASSSGFDNEQFF.

The V gene is TRBV28, the J gene TRBJ1-1; tentative D call: TRBD1 (6 bases). In germline, CDR1 is MDHEN, CDR2 SYDVKM. V dropped 6 bases and J dropped 0 bases, with 14 bases sitting between them. CDR3 length: 15 amino acids. CDR3 bases: TGTGCCAGCAGCATAGGGGGAAGTGTGAACACTGAAGCTTTCTTT. This encodes CASSIGGSVNTEAFF.

This clonotype came up many times. The chain employs TRBV11-2 and TRBJ2-7, with D possibly being TRBD2 (6 bases). Trimming removed 4 bases from V and 2 bases from J, with 15 bases in between. The CDR3 runs to 15 residues. Germline lookup yields CDR1 SGHAT and CDR2 FQNNGV. CDR3 bases: TGTGCCAGCAGCTCCTCGGGGGAGCGGACCTACGAGCAGTACTTC. Residues: CASSSSGERTYEQYF.

This clonotype was observed a few times. The gene calls are TRBV4-1 and TRBJ2-7, with D possibly being TRBD2 (6 bases). CDR1 and CDR2 from the germline V gene are MGHRA and YSYEKL. The CDR3 loop spans 17 amino acids. V gave up 4 bases and J gave up 2 bases, with 21 bases separating them. The CDR3 region has the DNA TGCGCCAGCAGCCTCACCCAGGCGGAGGGGAAACCCTACGAGCAGTACTTC. Its protein is CASSLTQAEGKPYEQYF.

The rearrangement links TRBV20-1 to TRBJ1-5, with D possibly being TRBD1 (6 bases). The CDR3 sequence is 13 residues long. Germline V gene lookup returns CDR1 DFQATT and CDR2 SNEGSKA (reference sequence). Trimming cost V 3 bases and J 5 bases, with 11 bases left between them. The CDR3 region is CSARDSWDQPQHF. The CDR3 DNA sequence: TGCAGTGCTAGGGACAGTTGGGATCAGCCCCAGCATTTT.

In the case of this clonotype: Being one base from a much bigger clone, this may be a read error. The J gene is TRBJ1-1, the V gene TRBV6-5, with a possible D match to TRBD1 (6 bases). The CDR3 sequence is 13 residues long. Per the germline V gene, CDR1 is MNHEY and CDR2 is SVGAGI. V was shortened by 2 bases and J by 3 bases, with 7 bases between the two germline ends. Here the CDR3 DNA reads TGTGCCAGCAGTTACAGGGGGGACACTGAAGCTTTCTTT. It yields the protein CASSYRGDTEAFF.

This clonotype was counted only a few times. This sequence may be a read error, since a much larger clone differs from it by one base. In nucleotides, the CDR3 is TGTGCCTGGAGTGTACGAGGGAGTCTCGGAAACACCGTATATTTT. It yields the protein CAWSVRGSLGNTVYF. The chain combines TRBV30 with TRBJ1-3; D is ambiguous. The CDR3 extends over 15 amino acids. Germline CDR1 GTSNPN, CDR2 SVGIG (reference sequence).